The TCR beta chain described here comes from a study of T-cell memory formation after mild COVID-19. Across the whole study: Clusters were largely donor specific.

Study-level results: Later expanders leaned CD4+, whereas clones that contracted between day 15 and 85 were balanced CD4/CD8.

One entry per CDR3 protein results from TCRdb running MiXCR on the 5' RACE reads. The sample includes about 150,000 distinct CDR3 sequences, 15% to 20% seen only once; the top ten take 2% to 2.5%. Germline V gene data show CDR1 as DFQATT and CDR2 as SNEGSKA (reference sequence). There are 11 residues in the CDR3. J was trimmed by 9 bases and V by 3 bases; bases with no gene match: 4. This clonotype was observed a few times. The antigen remains unidentified. This chain joins TRBV20-1 and TRBJ1-1; 7 nucleotides line up with TRBD1. Sequenced: PBMCs or a T cell subset sorted from them (not recorded which). The TCR was taken from an adult woman who had mild COVID-19 (a few samples of this study predate the infection). Cell type and time point are not known. The CDR3 DNA reads TGCAGTGCTAGGGGGGACAGACAAGCTTTCTTT. It is translated as CSARGDRQAFF.